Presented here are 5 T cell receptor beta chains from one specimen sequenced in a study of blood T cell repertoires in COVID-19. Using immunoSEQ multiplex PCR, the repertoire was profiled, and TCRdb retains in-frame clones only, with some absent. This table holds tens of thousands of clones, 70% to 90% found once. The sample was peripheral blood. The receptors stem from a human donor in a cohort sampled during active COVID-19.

The CDR3 sequence: CASSEARGAEAFF. The CDR3 coding sequence is TGTGCCAGCAGTGAAGCTCGGGGGGCTGAAGCTTTCTTT. The chain recombines TRBV2 with TRBJ1-1; the D gene is possibly TRBD1 (5 bases). CDR1 is SNHLY, CDR2 FYNNEI, per germline. Trimming removed 0 bases from V and 6 bases from J, with 8 bases in between. The CDR3 covers 13 residues. Together with reference TRBV2 and TRBJ1-1, the CDR3 gives the full variable domain: EPEVTQTPSHQVTQMGQEVILRCVPISNHLYFYWYRQILGQKVEFLVSFYNNEISEKSEIFDDQFSVERPDGSNFTLKIRSTKLEDSAMYFCASSEARGAEAFFGQGTRLTVV.

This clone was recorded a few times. Here the CDR3 DNA reads TGTGCCAGCAGCCCTGGAGGCAGGGGTAATTATGACGAGCAGTACGTC. Translated, it gives CASSPGGRGNYDEQYV. The chain links TRBV14 to TRBJ2-7; D perhaps matches TRBD1 (6 bases). CDR3 length equals 16 residues. Germline CDR1 is SGHDN and CDR2 is FVKESK. Trimming stripped 4 bases from V and 5 bases from J, with 21 bases between.

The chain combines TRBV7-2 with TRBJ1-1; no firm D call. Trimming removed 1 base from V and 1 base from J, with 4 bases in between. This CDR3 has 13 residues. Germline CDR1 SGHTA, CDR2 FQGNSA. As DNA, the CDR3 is TGTGCCAGCAGCTTAGTTCGGAACACTGAAGCTTTCTTT. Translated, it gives CASSLVRNTEAFF.

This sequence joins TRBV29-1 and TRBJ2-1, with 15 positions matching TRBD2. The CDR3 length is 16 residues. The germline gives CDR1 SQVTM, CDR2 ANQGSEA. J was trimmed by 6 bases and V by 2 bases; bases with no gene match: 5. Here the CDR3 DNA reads TGCAGCGTTGAAATGAGGACTAGCGGGAGGGCCAATGAGCAGTTCTTC. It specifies CSVEMRTSGRANEQFF.

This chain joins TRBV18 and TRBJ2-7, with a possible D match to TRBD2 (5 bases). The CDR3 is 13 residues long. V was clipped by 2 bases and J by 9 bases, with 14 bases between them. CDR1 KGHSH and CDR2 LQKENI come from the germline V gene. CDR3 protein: CASSPEDPGGQYF. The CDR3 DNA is TGTGCCAGCTCACCAGAGGACCCAGGAGGGCAGTACTTC. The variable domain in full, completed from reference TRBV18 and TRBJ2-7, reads NAGVMQNPRHLVRRRGQEARLRCSPMKGHSHVYWYRQLPEEGLKFMVYLQKENIIDESGMPKERFSAEFPKEGPSILRIQQVVRGDSAAYFCASSPEDPGGQYFGPGTRLTVT.